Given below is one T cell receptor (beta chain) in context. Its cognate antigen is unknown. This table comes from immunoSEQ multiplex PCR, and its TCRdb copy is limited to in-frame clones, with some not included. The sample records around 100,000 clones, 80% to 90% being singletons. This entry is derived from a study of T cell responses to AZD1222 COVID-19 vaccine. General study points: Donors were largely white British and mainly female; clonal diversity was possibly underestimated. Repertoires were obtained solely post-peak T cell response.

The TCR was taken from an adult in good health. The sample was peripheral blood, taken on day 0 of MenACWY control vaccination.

The CDR3 is CASSYQGAGYGYTF. In DNA, the CDR3 is TGTGCCAGCAGTTACCAGGGGGCCGGCTATGGCTACACCTTC. The chain recombines TRBV6-5 with TRBJ1-2; 8 bases agree with TRBD1. Germline CDR1 and CDR2: MNHEY and SVGAGI. The V gene end was trimmed by 2 bases and the J gene end by 4 bases; junction bases not matched to a gene: 3. There are 14 residues in the CDR3.